This TCR beta chain was captured in a study of blood T cell repertoires in COVID-19. Profiling relied on immunoSEQ multiplex PCR, and the TCRdb table lists in-frame clones only, not all of them. Of 140,000 or so clones listed, roughly 86% are singletons. The sequenced material came from PBMCs or T cells enriched from blood (not recorded which). This sequence was found in a woman aged 50 to 60 with acute COVID-19.

CDR3 amino acids: CSASLASGAGEQFF. CDR3 bases: TGCAGTGCCAGTCTGGCTAGCGGGGCGGGTGAGCAGTTCTTC. The V and J genes are TRBV20-1 and TRBJ2-1; 9 nucleotides agree with TRBD2. CDR3 length: 14 residues. Trimming at V came to 6 bases and at J to 9 bases, leaving 12 bases not matched to a gene. CDR1 and CDR2 (germline): DFQATT, SNEGSKA (reference sequence).